Listed here are 17 T cell receptor beta chains from one sample, sequenced in a study of blood T cell repertoires in COVID-19. TCRdb keeps only in-frame clones here, not all; method: immunoSEQ multiplex PCR. The table shows about 100,000 clones, with 87% occurring only once. Sequencing was carried out using peripheral blood. The receptor source for this set is a woman aged 45-65 years with COVID-19, enrolled during active disease.

The chain is built from TRBV7-9 and TRBJ2-7, with 9 bases identical to TRBD1. Germline assignment: CDR1 SEHNR and CDR2 FQNEAQ (reference sequence). V lost 5 bases, J lost 2 bases, and 7 bases stayed unmatched. CDR3 length: 15 amino acids. The CDR3 is CASSIPGQGTYEQYF. The DNA of the CDR3 is TGTGCCAGCAGCATTCCGGGACAGGGCACCTACGAGCAGTACTTC.

V gene TRBV7-9 combines with J gene TRBJ2-5; possible D gene TRBD1, 6 bases. Deletions cut 3 bases from V and 5 bases from J, with 10 bases between. The CDR3 is 13 residues long. Germline values: CDR1 SEHNR, CDR2 FQNEAQ (reference sequence). The CDR3 sequence: CASSLSQGETQYF. The CDR3 region has the DNA TGTGCCAGCAGCTTGTCCCAGGGGGAGACCCAGTACTTC. The full variable domain, rest sourced from reference TRBV7-9 and TRBJ2-5, is DTGVSQNPRHKITKRGQNVTFRCDPISEHNRLYWYRQTLGQGPEFLTYFQNEAQLEKSRLLSDRFSAERPKGSFSTLEIQRTEQGDSAMYLCASSLSQGETQYFGPGTRLLVL.

The DNA of the CDR3 is TGTGCCAGCAGCCTCTTCACAGATACGCAGTATTTT. Translation gives CASSLFTDTQYF. The rearrangement joins TRBV3-1 (or the pseudogene TRBV3-2) to TRBJ2-3; D is unclear. The V gene lost 4 bases and the J gene lost 2 bases, with 4 bases spanning the gap. The CDR3 sequence is 12 residues long. Per the germline V gene, CDR1 is LGHDT and CDR2 is YNNKEL (reference sequence).

The rearrangement links TRBV3-1 (or the pseudogene TRBV3-2) to TRBJ2-7; tentative D call: TRBD2 (6 bases). Trimming stripped 4 bases from V and 2 bases from J, with 15 bases between. Germline V gene sequence: CDR1 LGHDT, CDR2 YNNKEL (reference sequence). This CDR3 has 15 residues. The CDR3, as DNA: TGTGCCAGCAGCCCTCCGGGACGCGGGGCCTACGAGCAGTACTTC. Amino acids: CASSPPGRGAYEQYF.

The gene calls are TRBV7-3 and TRBJ1-6; 7 nucleotides agree with TRBD1. This CDR3 has 15 residues. The trim removed 2 bases at V and 6 bases at J, leaving 4 bases unmatched. Per germline, CDR1 SGHTA and CDR2 FQGTGA. CDR3 in amino acids: CASSLGQAGNSPLHF. CDR3 nucleotides: TGTGCCAGCAGCTTAGGACAGGCCGGTAATTCACCCCTCCACTTT. The variable domain in full, completed from reference TRBV7-3 and TRBJ1-6, reads GAGVSQTPSNKVTEKGKYVELRCDPISGHTALYWYRQSLGQGPEFLIYFQGTGAADDSGLPNDRFFAVRPEGSVSTLKIQRTERGDSAVYLCASSLGQAGNSPLHFGNGTRLTVT.

CDR3 sequence reads: CASSSRQGGTGELFF. As DNA, the CDR3 is TGTGCCAGTAGTTCCCGACAGGGCGGCACCGGGGAGCTGTTTTTT. The chain couples TRBV19 to TRBJ2-2; the match to TRBD1 covers 7 bases. Germline V CDR1 and CDR2: LNHDA, SQIVND (reference sequence). The V gene end was trimmed by 5 bases and the J gene end by 4 bases; junction bases not matched to a gene: 7. This CDR3 region has 15 residues.

The V gene is TRBV6-5, the J gene TRBJ2-1; D might be TRBD1 (6 bases). CDR1 MNHEY and CDR2 SVGAGI come from the germline V gene. Trimming removed 5 bases at V and 2 bases at J, with 13 bases between. This CDR3 region has 15 residues. For the CDR3, the DNA is TGTGCCAGCAGTAGACCGAGGGGGACCTACAATGAGCAGTTCTTC. It specifies CASSRPRGTYNEQFF.

The chain combines TRBV6-2 or TRBV6-3 with TRBJ2-7; 8 positions agree with TRBD2. CDR1 MNHEY and CDR2 SVGEGT come from the germline V gene. The CDR3 has 14 residues. Losses at the gene ends were 0 bases for V and 6 bases for J; bases not matched to a gene: 4. The CDR3 sequence is CASSYSGLVPEQYF. CDR3 DNA: TGTGCCAGCAGTTACTCGGGACTAGTCCCCGAGCAGTACTTC.

This chain links TRBV7-9 with TRBJ2-7, with 8 bases matching TRBD1. Germline values: CDR1 SEHNR, CDR2 FQNEAQ (reference sequence). The CDR3 covers 15 residues. V lost 5 bases and J lost 0; bases outside the gene matches: 6. DNA for the CDR3: TGTGCCAGCAGCCCCGGGACAGGTAGCTCCTACGAGCAGTACTTC. Protein sequence: CASSPGTGSSYEQYF.

The chain links TRBV19 to TRBJ2-6; 11 bases agree with TRBD1. Germline V gene sequence: CDR1 LNHDA, CDR2 SQIVND (reference sequence). V shed 9 bases, J shed 1 base, and the junction held 5 bases outside the gene matches. The CDR3 runs 16 residues. CDR3 protein: CASRDRGLSGANVLTF. In DNA form, the CDR3 reads TGTGCCAGCCGGGACAGGGGGTTGTCTGGGGCCAACGTCCTGACTTTC.

The chain carries TRBV24-1 and TRBJ2-7; no clear D. Germline V lookup: CDR1 KGHDR, CDR2 SFDVKD. Trimming removed 1 base from V and 3 bases from J, with 6 bases in between. The length of the CDR3 is 13 residues. In DNA, the CDR3 is TGTGCCACCAGTGATTTTCCACACTACGAGCAGTACTTC. Its translation: CATSDFPHYEQYF.

This clone was found a few times. The gene calls are TRBV7-3 and TRBJ2-1; D is possibly TRBD2 (5 bases). This CDR3 comprises 13 residues. V was cut by 4 bases and J by 8 bases, with 12 bases left in between. Germline V gene sequence: CDR1 SGHTA, CDR2 FQGTGA. CDR3 in amino acids: CASSSALGDEQFF. CDR3 DNA sequence: TGTGCCAGCAGCTCAGCCCTGGGAGATGAGCAGTTCTTC.

The chain combines TRBV5-1 with TRBJ2-3; D possibly corresponds to TRBD2 (5 bases). Germline lookup yields CDR1 SGHRS and CDR2 YFSETQ. The CDR3 is made up of 15 amino acids. V was cut by 2 bases and J by 3 bases, with 13 bases left in between. DNA of the CDR3: TGCGCCAGCAGCTTTATGGGTTTAGCGACAGATACGCAGTATTTT. Translated: CASSFMGLATDTQYF. Looking up the rest from reference TRBV5-1 and TRBJ2-3 gives the full variable domain: KAGVTQTPRYLIKTRGQQVTLSCSPISGHRSVSWYQQTPGQGLQFLFEYFSETQRNKGNFPGRFSGRQFSNSRSEMNVSTLELGDSALYLCASSFMGLATDTQYFGPGTRLTVL.

The chain links TRBV7-9 to TRBJ2-1, with D unclear. The CDR3 contains 15 residues. Germline V lookup: CDR1 SEHNR, CDR2 FQNEAQ (reference sequence). Trimming took 3 bases from V and 3 from J, leaving 12 bases between them. The CDR3 nucleotides are TGTGCCAGCAGCTTGGCCGCATACCACTACAATGAGCAGTTCTTC. As protein: CASSLAAYHYNEQFF.

The V and J genes are TRBV5-1 and TRBJ2-7; TRBD1 might be the D (6 bases). Trimming took off 5 bases at V and 0 bases at J, with 15 bases between the two ends. The V gene's germline CDR1 is SGHRS and CDR2 YFSETQ. The length of the CDR3 is 15 residues. The CDR3 nucleotides read TGCGCCAGCAGAAACAGGGAAGGGAGCTCCTACGAGCAGTACTTC. Protein: CASRNREGSSYEQYF. The variable domain in full, completed from reference TRBV5-1 and TRBJ2-7, reads KAGVTQTPRYLIKTRGQQVTLSCSPISGHRSVSWYQQTPGQGLQFLFEYFSETQRNKGNFPGRFSGRQFSNSRSEMNVSTLELGDSALYLCASRNREGSSYEQYFGPGTRLTVT.

The chain combines TRBV20-1 with TRBJ2-7; D not certain. Trimming took off 3 bases at V and 3 bases at J, with 12 bases between the two ends. This CDR3 is built from 13 residues. Germline CDR1 DFQATT, CDR2 SNEGSKA (reference sequence). The CDR3 region has the DNA TGCAGTGCTAGTTGGTCGAACTTCTACGAGCAGTACTTC. Its translation: CSASWSNFYEQYF.

This clone came up once. This chain joins TRBV19 and TRBJ2-2; 11 bases match TRBD2. The germline V gene encodes CDR1 LNHDA and CDR2 SQIVND (reference sequence). J was trimmed by 2 bases and V by 1 base; bases with no gene match: 0. The length of the CDR3 is 16 residues. This CDR3 is CASSIGLAGNTGELFF. The CDR3 bases are TGTGCCAGTAGTATAGGACTAGCGGGAAACACCGGGGAGCTGTTTTTT.